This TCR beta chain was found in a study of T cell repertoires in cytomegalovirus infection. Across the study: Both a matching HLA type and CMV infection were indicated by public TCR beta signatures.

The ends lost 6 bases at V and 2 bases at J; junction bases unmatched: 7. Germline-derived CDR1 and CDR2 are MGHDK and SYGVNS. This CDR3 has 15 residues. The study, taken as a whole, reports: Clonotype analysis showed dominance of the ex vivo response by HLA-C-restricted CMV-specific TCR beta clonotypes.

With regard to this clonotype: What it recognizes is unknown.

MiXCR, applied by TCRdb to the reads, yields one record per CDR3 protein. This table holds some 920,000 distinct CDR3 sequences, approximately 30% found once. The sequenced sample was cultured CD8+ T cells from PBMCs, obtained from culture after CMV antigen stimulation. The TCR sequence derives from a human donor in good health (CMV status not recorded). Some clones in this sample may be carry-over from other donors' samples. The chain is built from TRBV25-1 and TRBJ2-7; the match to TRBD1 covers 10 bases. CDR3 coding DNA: TGTGCCAGCAGCAGAGGGACAGGGGCGGCCTACGAGCAGTACGTC. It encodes CASSRGTGAAYEQYV.